The entry that follows covers one T cell receptor (beta chain) sequence. Treatment denoted: around 19 received Ad26.COV2.S at low or high dose, single or two shots; 5 received placebo; per-sample allocation not given. Sampling was performed 63 days after the first vaccine or placebo injection. The source of the sample is a study of Ad26.COV2.S vaccination and SARS-CoV-2 variants. The assay was immunoSEQ multiplex PCR, and TCRdb's table has in-frame clones only and misses some. This sample has about 680,000 clones; about 89% occur once, and the top ten carry about 1.5%. J gave up 9 bases and V 1 base, and 7 bases lay outside the gene matches. The CDR3 covers 16 residues. CDR1 is SGHDN and CDR2 is FVKESK in the germline V gene.

The source was peripheral blood, collected in a trial of Ad26.COV2.S vaccine versus placebo. The TCR was taken from a person aged 18 to 59 who received the Ad26.COV2.S COVID-19 vaccine or a placebo. This chain links TRBV14 with TRBJ1-6; 9 nucleotides align to TRBD1. The CDR3 loop is CASSQAWTGVISPLHF. Written as DNA, the CDR3 is TGTGCCAGCAGCCAAGCTTGGACAGGGGTGATTTCACCCCTCCACTTT.